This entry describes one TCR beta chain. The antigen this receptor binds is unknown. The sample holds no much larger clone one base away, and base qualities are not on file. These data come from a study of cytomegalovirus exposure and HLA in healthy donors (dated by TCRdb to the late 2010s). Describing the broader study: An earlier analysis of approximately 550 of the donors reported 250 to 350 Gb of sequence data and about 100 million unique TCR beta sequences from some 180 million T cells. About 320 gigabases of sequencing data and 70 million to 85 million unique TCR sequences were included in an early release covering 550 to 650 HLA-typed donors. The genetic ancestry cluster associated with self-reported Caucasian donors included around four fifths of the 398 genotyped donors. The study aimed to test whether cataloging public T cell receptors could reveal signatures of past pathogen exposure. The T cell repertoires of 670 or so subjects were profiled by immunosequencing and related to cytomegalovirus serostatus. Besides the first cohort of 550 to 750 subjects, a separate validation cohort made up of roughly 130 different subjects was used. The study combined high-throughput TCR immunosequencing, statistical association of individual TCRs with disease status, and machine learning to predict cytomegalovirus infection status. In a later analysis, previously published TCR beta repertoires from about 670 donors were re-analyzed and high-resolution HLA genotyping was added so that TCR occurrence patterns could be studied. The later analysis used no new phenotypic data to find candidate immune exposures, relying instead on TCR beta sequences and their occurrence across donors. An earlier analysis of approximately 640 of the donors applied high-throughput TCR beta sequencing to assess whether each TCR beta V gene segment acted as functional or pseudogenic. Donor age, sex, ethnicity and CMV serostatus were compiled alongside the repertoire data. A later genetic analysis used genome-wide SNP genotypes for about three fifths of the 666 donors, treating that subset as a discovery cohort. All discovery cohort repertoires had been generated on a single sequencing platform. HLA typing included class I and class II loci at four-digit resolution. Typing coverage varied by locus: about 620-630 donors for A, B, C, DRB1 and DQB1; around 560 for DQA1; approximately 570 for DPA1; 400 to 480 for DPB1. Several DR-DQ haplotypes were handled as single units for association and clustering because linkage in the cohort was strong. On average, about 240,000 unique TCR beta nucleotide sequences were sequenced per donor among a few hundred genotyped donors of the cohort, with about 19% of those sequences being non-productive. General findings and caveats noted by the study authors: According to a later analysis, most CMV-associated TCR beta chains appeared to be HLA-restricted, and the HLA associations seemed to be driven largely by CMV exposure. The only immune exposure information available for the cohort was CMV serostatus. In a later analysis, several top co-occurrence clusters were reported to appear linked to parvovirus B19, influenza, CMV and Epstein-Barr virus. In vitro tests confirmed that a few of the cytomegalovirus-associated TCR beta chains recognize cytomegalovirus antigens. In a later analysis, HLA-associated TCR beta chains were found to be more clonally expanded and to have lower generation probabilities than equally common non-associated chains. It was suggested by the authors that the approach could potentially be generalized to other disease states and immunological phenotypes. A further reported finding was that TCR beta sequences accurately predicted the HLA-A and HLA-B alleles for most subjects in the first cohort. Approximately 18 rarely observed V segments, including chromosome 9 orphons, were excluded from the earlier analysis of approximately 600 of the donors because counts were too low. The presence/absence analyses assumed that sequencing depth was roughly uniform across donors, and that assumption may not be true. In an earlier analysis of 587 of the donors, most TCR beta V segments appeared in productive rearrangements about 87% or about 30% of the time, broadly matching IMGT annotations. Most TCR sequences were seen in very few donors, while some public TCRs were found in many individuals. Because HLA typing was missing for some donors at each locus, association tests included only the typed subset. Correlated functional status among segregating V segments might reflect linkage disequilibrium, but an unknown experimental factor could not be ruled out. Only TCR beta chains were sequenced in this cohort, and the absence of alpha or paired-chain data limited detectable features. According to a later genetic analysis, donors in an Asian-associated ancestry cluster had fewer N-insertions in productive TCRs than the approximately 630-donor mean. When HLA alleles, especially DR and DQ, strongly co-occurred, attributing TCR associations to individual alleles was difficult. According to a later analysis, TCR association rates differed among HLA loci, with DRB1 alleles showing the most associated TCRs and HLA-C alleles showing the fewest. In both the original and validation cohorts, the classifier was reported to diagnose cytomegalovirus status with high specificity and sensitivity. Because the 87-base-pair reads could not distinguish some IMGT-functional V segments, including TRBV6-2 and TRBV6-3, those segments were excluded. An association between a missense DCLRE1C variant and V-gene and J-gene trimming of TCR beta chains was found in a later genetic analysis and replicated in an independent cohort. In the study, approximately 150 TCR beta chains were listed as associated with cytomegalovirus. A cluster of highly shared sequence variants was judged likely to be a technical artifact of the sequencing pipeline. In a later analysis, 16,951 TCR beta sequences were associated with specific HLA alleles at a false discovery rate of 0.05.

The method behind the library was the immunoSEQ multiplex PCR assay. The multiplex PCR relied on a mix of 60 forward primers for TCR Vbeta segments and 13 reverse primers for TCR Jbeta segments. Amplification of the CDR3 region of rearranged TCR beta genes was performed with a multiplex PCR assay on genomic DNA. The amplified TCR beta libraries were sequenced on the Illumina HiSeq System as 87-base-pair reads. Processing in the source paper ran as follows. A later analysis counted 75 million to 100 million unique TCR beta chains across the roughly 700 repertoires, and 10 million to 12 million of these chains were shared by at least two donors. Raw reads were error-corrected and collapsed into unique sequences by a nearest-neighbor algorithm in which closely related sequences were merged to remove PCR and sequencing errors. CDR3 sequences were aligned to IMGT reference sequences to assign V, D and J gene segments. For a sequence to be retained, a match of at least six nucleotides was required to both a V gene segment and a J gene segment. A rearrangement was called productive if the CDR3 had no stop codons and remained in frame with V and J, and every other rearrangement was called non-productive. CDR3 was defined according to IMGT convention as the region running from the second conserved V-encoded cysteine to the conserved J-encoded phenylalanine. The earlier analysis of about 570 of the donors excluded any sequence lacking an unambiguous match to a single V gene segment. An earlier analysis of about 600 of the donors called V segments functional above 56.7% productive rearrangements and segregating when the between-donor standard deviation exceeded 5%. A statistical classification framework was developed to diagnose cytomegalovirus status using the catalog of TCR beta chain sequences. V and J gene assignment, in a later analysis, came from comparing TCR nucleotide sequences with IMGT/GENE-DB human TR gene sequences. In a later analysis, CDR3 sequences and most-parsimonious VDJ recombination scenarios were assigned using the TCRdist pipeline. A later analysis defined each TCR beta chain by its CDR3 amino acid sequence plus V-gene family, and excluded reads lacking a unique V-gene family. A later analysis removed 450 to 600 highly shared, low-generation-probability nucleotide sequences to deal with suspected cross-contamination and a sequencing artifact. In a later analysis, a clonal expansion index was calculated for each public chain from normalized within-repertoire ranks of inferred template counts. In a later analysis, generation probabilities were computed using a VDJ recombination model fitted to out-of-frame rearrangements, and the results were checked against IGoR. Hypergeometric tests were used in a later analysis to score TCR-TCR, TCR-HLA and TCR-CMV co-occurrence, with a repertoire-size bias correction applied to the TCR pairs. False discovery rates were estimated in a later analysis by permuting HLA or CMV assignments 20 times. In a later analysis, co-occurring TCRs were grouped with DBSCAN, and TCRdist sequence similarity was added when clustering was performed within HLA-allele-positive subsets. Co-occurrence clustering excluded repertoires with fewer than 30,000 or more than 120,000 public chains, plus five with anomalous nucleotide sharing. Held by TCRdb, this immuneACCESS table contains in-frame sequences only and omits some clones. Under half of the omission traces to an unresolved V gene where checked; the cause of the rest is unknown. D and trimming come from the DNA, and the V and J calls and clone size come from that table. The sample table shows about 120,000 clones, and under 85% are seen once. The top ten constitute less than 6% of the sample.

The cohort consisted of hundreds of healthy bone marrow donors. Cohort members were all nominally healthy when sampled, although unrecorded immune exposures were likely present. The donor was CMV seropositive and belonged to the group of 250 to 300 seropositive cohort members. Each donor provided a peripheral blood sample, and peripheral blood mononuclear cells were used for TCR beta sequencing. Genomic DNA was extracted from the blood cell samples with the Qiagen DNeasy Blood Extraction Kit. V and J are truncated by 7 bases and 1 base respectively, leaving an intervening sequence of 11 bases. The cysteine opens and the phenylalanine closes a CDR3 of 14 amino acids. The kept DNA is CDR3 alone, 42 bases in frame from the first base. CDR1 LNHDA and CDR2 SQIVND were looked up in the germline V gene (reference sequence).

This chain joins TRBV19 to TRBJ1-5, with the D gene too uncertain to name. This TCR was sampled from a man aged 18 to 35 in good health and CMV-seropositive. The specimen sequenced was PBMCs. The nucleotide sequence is TGTGCCAGTACAGGAGGGTTGAGCAATCAGCCCCAGCATTTT. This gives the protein CASTGGLSNQPQHF.